This T cell receptor (beta chain) was sequenced for a study of beta chain features in type 1 diabetes. Study-wide findings and caveats: Comparison showed that naive, central memory and Treg TCRB repertoires appeared more similar among patients than among healthy donors. Any HLA-type effect on TCRB rearrangement remained unresolved here.

Concerning this clone: The antigen remains unidentified.

The isolated RNA, all of it, was reverse transcribed, so expressed TCRB transcripts were what got sequenced. The study sequenced naive, central memory and regulatory T cell samples to an average of roughly 3.4 million reads. Produced via immunoSEQ multiplex PCR; TCRdb's table is partial and in-frame only. This table holds some 40,000 clones, 49% found once. The CDR3 runs to 11 residues. V shed 7 bases and J shed 3 bases, with 7 bases lying between them. Germline CDR1 and CDR2: SGHTA and FQGNSA. The sequenced sample was central memory CD4+ T cells from blood. The TCR originated in a woman between 18 and 29 years old in good health. J is TRBJ2-7 and V is TRBV7-2; D is perhaps TRBD2 (5 bases). CDR3 DNA: TGTGCCAGCAACCGGGGCTACGAGCAGTACTTC. Amino acids: CASNRGYEQYF.